The present TCR beta chain was sequenced within a study of blood T cells in healthy people across ages. About the research overall: With template switching, about one barcoded beta molecule was captured per two T cells.

Study-wide findings and caveats: No one knew whether donors had CMV, which possibly confounded expanded clonotype changes.

At least 6.5 million PBMCs were isolated per sample. This clonotype was picked up one time. Its cognate antigen is unknown. The CDR3 sequence is 18 residues long. The junction had 15 bases not matched to a gene; V was cut back by 0 bases and J by 4 bases. Germline CDR1 reads DFQATT; CDR2 reads SNEGSKA (reference sequence). With a J-beta primer mix and a sample-barcoded 5' primer, a second PCR ran roughly 6 to 12 cycles. TCRdb reprocessed the 5' RACE reads with MiXCR, giving one entry per CDR3 protein. The table records about 970,000 distinct CDR3 sequences, roughly 51% of them present only once. The sequence was collected from a woman aged 55-70 years in good health. The V gene is TRBV20-1, the J gene TRBJ1-1; 9 bases agree with TRBD1. The material sequenced was blood. DNA for the CDR3: TGCAGTGCTAGAGATCGGCGGGACAGGGTGGGCCTAAGCACTGAAGCTTTCTTT. Translated, it gives CSARDRRDRVGLSTEAFF.